The present entry profiles one T cell receptor beta chain with its context. What it recognizes is unknown. Replicate PCRs from sorted subsets contained approximately 190 ng DNA, which is 31,000 or so T cell genomes. The data were produced by immunoSEQ multiplex PCR, yet TCRdb's version contains in-frame clones alone and is incomplete. Of 550,000 to 800,000 clones detected, about 90% appear once; the ten largest clones hold about 34%. The data were obtained in a study of shared clonotypes between healthy human individuals. Study context: Per donor, three plates held CD4 naive cells, three held CD4 memory, two held CD8 naive and one held CD8 memory. Findings and caveats of the study: Several donors held about 5% of naive CD4 clonotypes in common. Large sequencing depth failed to make sorted-subset sequencing complete, rarefaction showed.

V was pared by 5 bases and J by 4 bases, with 15 bases between. The CDR3 runs to 15 residues. Looked up from germline, CDR1 is ENHRY and CDR2 is SYGVKD. The chain employs TRBV10-3 and TRBJ2-1; the D is unclear. The sequence came from a man between 18 and 29 years old in good health. Some clones in this sample may be carry-over from other donors' samples. The sample taken for sequencing was memory CD8+ T cells from PBMCs. Noted subset: CD45RO+ cells pooled with CCR7-negative TemRA cells. The CDR3 here is CAISLRTGVYNEQFF. The CDR3 DNA follows: TGTGCCATCAGTCTACGTACCGGTGTATACAATGAGCAGTTCTTC.